Below, 20 T cell receptor beta chains from the same sample are listed, as sequenced in a study of T cell repertoires in cytomegalovirus infection. From the reads, TCRdb called clonotypes with MiXCR, one entry per CDR3 protein. The repertoire holds about 530,000 distinct CDR3 sequences, with approximately 26% as singletons. The sample consisted of PBMCs. These TCRs come from a human donor in good health (CMV status not recorded). Some clones in this sample may be carry-over from other donors' samples.

This clonotype was observed at least ten times. The chain couples TRBV7-2 to TRBJ1-4; D is unresolved. CDR3 length: 18 amino acids. V was shortened by 1 base and J by 2 bases, with 17 bases between the two germline ends. Germline loops: CDR1 SGHTA, CDR2 FQGNSA. CDR3 in amino acids: CASSLGFWQEETNEKLFF. DNA for the CDR3: TGTGCCAGCAGCTTAGGTTTTTGGCAGGAGGAGACTAATGAAAAACTGTTTTTT.

A few counts support this clonotype. This chain uses TRBV7-3 with TRBJ1-6; D possibly corresponds to TRBD1 (6 bases). Germline CDR1 SGHTA, CDR2 FQGTGA. The V end lost 5 bases, the J end lost 6 bases, and 11 bases lay between the germline ends. The CDR3 totals 14 residues. The DNA of the CDR3 is TGTGCCAGCAGCGCGACAGGTTTTAATTCACCCCTCCACTTT. It encodes CASSATGFNSPLHF.

The chain couples TRBV6-2 or TRBV6-3 to TRBJ1-1, with 8 bases that match TRBD1. V gave up 5 bases and J gave up 1 base; unmatched junction bases: 12. From germline, CDR1 is MNHEY and CDR2 SVGEGT. CDR3 length: 17 amino acids. The CDR3 DNA is TGTGCCAGCAGTCCCAGGGGGCGAAGTTACCGGAACACTGAAGCTTTCTTT. Amino acid sequence: CASSPRGRSYRNTEAFF.

A few counts support this clonotype. J is TRBJ2-1 and V is TRBV7-9; D not resolved. The V gene's germline CDR1 is SEHNR and CDR2 FQNEAQ (reference sequence). The CDR3 spans 13 residues. The V gene lost 6 bases and the J gene lost 2 bases, with 8 bases spanning the gap. CDR3 sequence reads: CASRESTYNEQFF. The CDR3 bases are TGTGCCAGCAGAGAGTCTACCTACAATGAGCAGTTCTTC.

This clonotype turned up a few times. Written as DNA, the CDR3 is TGTGCCAGGGGGTCGGCGGGAGGGGATGAGCAGTTCTTC. It encodes CARGSAGGDEQFF. This chain joins TRBV6-6 and TRBJ2-1, with 9 bases fitting TRBD2. The V gene's germline CDR1 is MNHNY and CDR2 SVGAGI (reference sequence). The CDR3 is 13 amino acids. The trim removed 9 bases at V and 8 bases at J, leaving 8 bases unmatched.

The chain joins TRBV27 to TRBJ1-5, with D hard to call. Deletions cut 8 bases from V and 8 bases from J, with 13 bases between. The CDR3 runs 12 residues. Germline V gene lookup returns CDR1 MNHEY and CDR2 SMNVEV (reference sequence). In nucleotides, the CDR3 is TGTGCCAGCGGCGAGATGAGGGAGCCCCAGCATTTT. It translates to CASGEMREPQHF.

The table lists this clonotype with a few counts. The chain employs TRBV5-1 and TRBJ1-1; 8 bases line up with TRBD1. CDR1 SGHRS and CDR2 YFSETQ come from the germline V gene. The CDR3 is 14 residues long. J was trimmed by 11 bases and V by 0 bases; bases with no gene match: 9. In DNA form, the CDR3 reads TGCGCCAGCAGCTTGGTTACAGGACAGGGATTGGCTTTCTTT. Translating it yields CASSLVTGQGLAFF.

The chain recombines TRBV14 with TRBJ2-5; 8 nucleotides line up with TRBD1. The length of the CDR3 is 16 residues. Germline trimming cut 0 bases from V and 2 bases from J; bases unmatched to any gene: 5. CDR1 SGHDN and CDR2 FVKESK come from the germline V gene. Written as DNA, the CDR3 is TGTGCCAGCAGCCAAGAACGGACAGGGCTACAAGAGACCCAGTACTTC. Its translation is CASSQERTGLQETQYF.

This clonotype turned up a few times. One junction end disagrees with the germline gene, perhaps due to a read error. V is TRBV7-7 and J is TRBJ1-3; D remains ambiguous. The germline V gene has CDR1 SSHAT and CDR2 FNYEAQ (reference sequence). This CDR3 has 15 amino acids. CDR3 protein: CASSLTPGSGNTIYF. Here the CDR3 DNA reads TGTGCTAGCAGCTTGACTCCAGGCTCTGGAAACACCATATATTTT.

This clonotype occurred a few times. The CDR3 bases are TGTGCCAGCAGCTTAGGACAGGACCACTCCTACGAGCAGTACGTC. It yields the protein CASSLGQDHSYEQYV. This rearrangement joins TRBV11-3 to TRBJ2-7; possible D gene TRBD1, 6 bases. Germline loops: CDR1 SGHNT, CDR2 YENEEA. Trimming took 1 base from V and 0 from J, leaving 10 bases between them. This CDR3 spans 15 amino acids.

There are many counts of this clonotype. The rearrangement uses TRBV12-3 or TRBV12-4 and TRBJ2-5; 12 nucleotides match TRBD2. This CDR3 is 15 amino acids long. V gave up 6 bases and J gave up 5 bases; unmatched junction bases: 7. The CDR3 spells CASRETSGGRETQYF. The CDR3 DNA reads as TGTGCCAGCAGGGAGACTAGCGGGGGCCGGGAGACCCAGTACTTC.

V gene TRBV27 combines with J gene TRBJ2-2, with D possibly being TRBD1 (6 bases). This CDR3 comprises 14 residues. CDR1 is MNHEY and CDR2 is SMNVEV in the germline V gene (reference sequence). With 6 bases removed from V and 5 bases from J, the gap between germline ends came to 13 bases. In nucleotides, the CDR3 is TGTGCCAGCAGATCGGACAGCAGAACCGGGGAGCTGTTTTTT. It yields the protein CASRSDSRTGELFF.

The rearrangement links TRBV6-5 to TRBJ1-2, with TRBD1 matching 7 bases. The CDR3 has 18 amino acids. Unmatched junction bases numbered 13, after V lost 0 bases and J lost 3 bases. The germline gives CDR1 MNHEY, CDR2 SVGAGI. The DNA of the CDR3 is TGTGCCAGCAGTTACTCCTTAACCGACAGGGTGGTGGACTATGGCTACACCTTC. This sequence encodes CASSYSLTDRVVDYGYTF.

This clonotype was found a few times. The rearrangement links TRBV7-9 to TRBJ2-1; no definite D call. Per germline, CDR1 SEHNR and CDR2 FQNEAQ (reference sequence). Trimming cost V 2 bases and J 7 bases, with 15 bases left between them. The CDR3 sequence is 15 residues long. The CDR3 DNA reads as TGTGCCAGCAGCTTAACGGTCACAATGGGGAATGAGCAGTTCTTC. As protein: CASSLTVTMGNEQFF.

The chain recombines TRBV20-1 with TRBJ2-7; D unresolved. Trimming left V 4 bases short and J 0 bases short, with 10 bases between. In germline, CDR1 is DFQATT, CDR2 SNEGSKA (reference sequence). The CDR3 length is 13 residues. The CDR3, as DNA: TGCAGTGCTAACGTCCCCAACTCCTACGAGCAGTACTTC. Protein product: CSANVPNSYEQYF.

This clonotype occurred a few times. The V and J genes are TRBV27 and TRBJ1-2, with a weak D call TRBD1 (5 bases). The CDR3 length is 14 residues. Germline-derived CDR1 and CDR2 are MNHEY and SMNVEV (reference sequence). V lost 9 bases and J lost 4, with 18 bases in between. CDR3 amino acids: CARFTSGGTYGYTF. The CDR3 nucleotides are TGTGCCAGATTCACCTCGGGGGGAACCTATGGCTACACCTTC.

The sample holds a few counts of this clonotype. V gene TRBV28 combines with J gene TRBJ2-2; TRBD2 agrees at 10 bases. Germline V lookup: CDR1 MDHEN, CDR2 SYDVKM. J was trimmed by 1 base and V by 1 base; bases with no gene match: 18. CDR3 length: 22 residues. The CDR3 DNA is TGTGCCAGCAGTTTATTTTCACCTAGCGGGAGTGACGCTACCAAGAACACCGGGGAGCTGTTTTTT. Amino acids: CASSLFSPSGSDATKNTGELFF.

The chain combines TRBV5-1 with TRBJ2-2, with a weak D call TRBD2 (5 bases). Germline V CDR1 and CDR2: SGHRS, YFSETQ. Trimming took 3 bases from V and 6 from J, leaving 15 bases between them. The CDR3 is 15 residues long. CDR3 amino acids: CASSWPGRDPGELFF. The CDR3 nucleotides are TGCGCCAGCAGCTGGCCGGGAAGGGATCCCGGGGAGCTGTTTTTT. The full variable domain, with the rest looked up from reference TRBV5-1 and TRBJ2-2, is KAGVTQTPRYLIKTRGQQVTLSCSPISGHRSVSWYQQTPGQGLQFLFEYFSETQRNKGNFPGRFSGRQFSNSRSEMNVSTLELGDSALYLCASSWPGRDPGELFFGEGSRLTVL.

V gene TRBV6-5 combines with J gene TRBJ2-1; no clear D gene. Germline V gene sequence: CDR1 MNHEY, CDR2 SVGAGI. The CDR3 is 13 residues long. The V end lost 0 bases, the J end lost 6 bases, and 6 bases lay between the germline ends. The CDR3 region is CASSYSFRNEQFF. CDR3 bases: TGTGCCAGCAGTTACTCTTTTCGCAATGAGCAGTTCTTC.

This clonotype was detected a few times. This chain joins TRBV2 and TRBJ1-1, with D possibly being TRBD1 (5 bases). The germline CDR1 and CDR2 sequences are SNHLY and FYNNEI. The V end was cut by 4 bases, the J end by 5 bases, with 17 bases between. CDR3 length: 15 residues. The CDR3 reads CASSVKRGGSTEAFF. Here the CDR3 DNA reads TGTGCCAGCAGTGTAAAACGGGGGGGATCGACTGAAGCTTTCTTT.